The 10 T cell receptor beta chains given below trace back to one sample, sequenced in a study of T-cell reconstitution after alpha-beta-depleted transplantation in children (dated by TCRdb to the mid-2010s). The library was built by means of PCR. This sample was sequenced with an Illumina HiSeq 2500. Molecular barcoding was employed in the preparation of TCR libraries, with unique molecular identifiers being used to normalize TCRbeta repertoire quantification. In TCRdb, the public reads were trimmed at Q25 with fastp and aligned with MiXCR, with productive beta chains retained. Rows merge per CDR3 protein into single entries with the most common DNA and genes. Present in this sample are around 600,000 distinct CDR3 sequences, approximately 17% of which were seen just once. The ten largest clones take up under 1.2% of the sample. Here the sequenced sample was PBMCs from the stem cell graft donor, taken from the stem cell graft. The receptor source for this set is a human donor who donated a stem cell graft to a child with acute myeloid leukemia.

Notes on this clonotype: Possible read error: a much larger clone is one base away. This rearrangement joins TRBV20-1 to TRBJ2-1; D is undetermined. The germline V gene has CDR1 DFQATT and CDR2 SNEGSKA (reference sequence). The CDR3 has 11 residues. CDR3 coding DNA: TGCAGTGGCGCCTCCTACAATGAGCAGCTCTTC. Translated, it gives CSGASYNEQLF.

This clonotype was counted ten times or more. The V and J genes are TRBV20-1 and TRBJ2-5; 8 bases are a match to TRBD2. The CDR3 runs to 15 residues. After removal of 5 bases from V and 5 bases from J, the junction contained 13 bases not matched to a gene. Germline CDR1 is DFQATT and CDR2 is SNEGSKA (reference sequence). CDR3 loop: CSAALQRGPAETQYF. In DNA form, the CDR3 reads TGCAGTGCTGCCCTCCAGCGGGGGCCCGCGGAGACCCAGTACTTC.

This clonotype was observed many times. The DNA of the CDR3 is TGTGCCAGCAGTGACGGGCGGGGGGATGTCAATGAGCAGTTCTTC. Translated, it gives CASSDGRGDVNEQFF. V and J are TRBV6-4 and TRBJ2-1; 8 nucleotides align to TRBD2. V dropped 2 bases and J dropped 6; count of bases not matched to a gene: 6. CDR1 MRHNA and CDR2 SNTAGT come from the germline V gene. CDR3 length equals 15 residues.

Many counts were recorded for this clonotype. J is TRBJ1-6 and V is TRBV25-1, with D uncertain. Germline CDR1 is MGHDK and CDR2 is SYGVNS. V lost 5 bases, J lost 14 bases, and 16 bases lay in between. The CDR3 covers 13 residues. CDR3 sequence: CASSRAAVQSLHF. CDR3 DNA: TGTGCCAGCAGTCGGGCAGCGGTGCAATCCCTCCACTTT.

In this sample, this clonotype turned up many times. The chain joins TRBV20-1 to TRBJ2-7; 7 bases map to TRBD2. CDR3 size: 12 residues. V trimming: 3 bases; J trimming: 2 bases; junction bases outside the gene matches: 1. Germline CDR1 is DFQATT and CDR2 is SNEGSKA (reference sequence). This CDR3 reads CSARGGAYEQYV. CDR3 DNA: TGCAGTGCTAGGGGGGGGGCCTACGAGCAGTACGTC.

The V and J genes are TRBV4-3 and TRBJ1-5; D call uncertain. The CDR3 length is 14 residues. Per germline, CDR1 LGHNA and CDR2 YSLEER. Deletions cut 0 bases from V and 5 bases from J, with 8 bases between. The CDR3 nucleotides are TGCGCCAGCAGCCAAGATTTGGGAGATCAGCCCCAGCATTTT. This codes for CASSQDLGDQPQHF.

This clonotype was counted many times. V usage is TRBV29-1 and J usage is TRBJ2-1; tentatively, D is TRBD1 or TRBD2 (5 bases each). The germline V gene has CDR1 SQVTM and CDR2 ANQGSEA. V was shortened by 4 bases and J by 9 bases, with 16 bases between the two germline ends. CDR3 size: 13 residues. This CDR3 reads CSVGGVTTFEQFF. In DNA, the CDR3 is TGCAGCGTTGGAGGGGTGACTACATTTGAGCAGTTCTTC.

The J gene is TRBJ1-1, the V gene TRBV18, with D tentatively TRBD1 (5 bases). The length of the CDR3 is 16 residues. Trimming stripped 2 bases from V and 3 bases from J, with 16 bases between. Per germline, CDR1 KGHSH and CDR2 LQKENI. This CDR3 is CASSPGDLRTYTEAFF. For the CDR3, the DNA is TGTGCCAGCTCACCAGGGGACCTGCGGACTTACACTGAAGCTTTCTTT.

In its sample, this clonotype was seen many times. V usage is TRBV6-1 and J usage is TRBJ2-7, with D tentatively TRBD1 or TRBD2 (5 bases each). CDR3 length equals 14 residues. Germline assignment: CDR1 MNHNS and CDR2 SASEGT. Deletions cut 8 bases from V and 5 bases from J, with 19 bases between. In nucleotides, the CDR3 is TGTGCCAGCTGCGTGTCTTTCGAGGGGAACGAGCAGTACTTC. Protein product: CASCVSFEGNEQYF.

This clonotype occurred many times. The chain carries TRBV20-1 and TRBJ2-2; TRBD2 is a possible D gene (5 bases). CDR3 size: 14 residues. CDR1 DFQATT and CDR2 SNEGSKA come from the germline V gene (reference sequence). V was clipped by 5 bases and J by 1 base, with 11 bases between them. This chain's CDR3 is CSAATLGNTGELFF. In DNA form, the CDR3 reads TGCAGTGCTGCCACACTAGGGAACACCGGGGAGCTGTTTTTT.